This T cell receptor beta chain is from a study of blood T cells in healthy people across ages. Overall study results and limits: Whereas aged donors had fewer naive CD4+ cells, long-lived donors had more of them and higher diversity. As naive T cell percentage varied, TCR beta diversity correlated strongly with it.

Sample-barcoded 5' priming and a J-beta primer mix drove a second PCR of roughly 7 to 11 cycles. Each CDR3 protein gets one entry after TCRdb re-called the 5' RACE reads with MiXCR. The sample holds approximately 1,000,000 distinct CDR3 sequences, around 43% seen once. With respect to this clonotype: What it binds is not known.

Germline lookup yields CDR1 WSHSY and CDR2 SAAADI. The CDR3 covers 13 residues. V shed 8 bases, J shed 6 bases, and the junction held 6 bases outside the gene matches. This TCR was sampled from an older woman in good health. Specimen: blood. The V and J genes are TRBV10-2 and TRBJ2-1, with 8 nucleotides matching TRBD2. DNA for the CDR3: TGCGCCAGCTCACTAGCGGAGAGCAATGAGCAGTTCTTC. This sequence encodes CASSLAESNEQFF.